This TCR beta chain is drawn from a study of blood T cell dynamics during melanoma immunotherapy. In the study overall: Patients with metastatic melanoma got pembrolizumab or nivolumab-ipilimumab as first-line care.

V dropped 6 bases and J dropped 2 bases, with 13 bases sitting between them. This CDR3 region has 15 residues. Per germline, CDR1 MNHEY and CDR2 SVGAGI. Produced via immunoSEQ multiplex PCR; TCRdb's table is partial and in-frame only. The table includes approximately 15,000 clones, just over 85% detected once. Stated time point: pre-treatment baseline. The chain combines TRBV6-5 with TRBJ1-4; the D gene is possibly TRBD1 (5 bases). The sequencing used blood, collected from a patient treated with checkpoint blockade. The source is a human donor with melanoma. The CDR3 loop reads CASRGNRRTNEKLFF. CDR3 nucleotides: TGTGCCAGCAGGGGGAACAGGAGGACTAATGAAAAACTGTTTTTT.